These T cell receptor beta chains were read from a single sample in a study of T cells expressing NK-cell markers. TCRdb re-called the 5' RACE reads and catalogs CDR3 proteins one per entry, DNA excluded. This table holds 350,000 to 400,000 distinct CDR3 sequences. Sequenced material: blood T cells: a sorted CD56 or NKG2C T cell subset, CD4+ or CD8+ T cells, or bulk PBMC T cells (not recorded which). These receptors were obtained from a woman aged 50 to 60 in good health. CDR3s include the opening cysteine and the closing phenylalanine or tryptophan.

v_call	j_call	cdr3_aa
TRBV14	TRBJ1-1	CASSQTGAKNTEAFF
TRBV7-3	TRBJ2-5	CASLSGRAVWETQYF
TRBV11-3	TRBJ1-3	CASSPYNAYSGNTIYF
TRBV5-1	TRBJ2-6	CASSAGTSLSGANVLTF
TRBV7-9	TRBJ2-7	CASSPPSGRGYEQYF
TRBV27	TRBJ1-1	CASSSLVGNEAFF
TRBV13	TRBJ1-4	CASSLNLGNEKLFF
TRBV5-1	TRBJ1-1	CASSPGTPTEAFF
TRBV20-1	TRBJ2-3	CSASLDGAGDTQYF
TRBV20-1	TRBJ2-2	CSARDELAGGRAGELFF
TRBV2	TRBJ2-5	CATVAGIGETQYF
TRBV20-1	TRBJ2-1	CSARGTKGANEQFF
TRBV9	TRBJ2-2	CASSGEGRGDTGELFF
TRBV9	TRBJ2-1	CASSVGTGLGISSYNEQFF
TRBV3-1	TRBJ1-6	CASSQRGTAYSPLHF
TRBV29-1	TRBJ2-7	CSAGTAGLYEQYF
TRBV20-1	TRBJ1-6	CSALTGGSYNSPLHF
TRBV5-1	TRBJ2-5	CASSPWREAGQETQYF
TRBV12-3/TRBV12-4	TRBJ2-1	CASSLALAGRYEQFF
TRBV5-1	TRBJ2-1	CASSLGQRPYNEQFF
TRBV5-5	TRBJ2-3	CASKWKSGLSTDTQYF
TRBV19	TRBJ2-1	CASSIALADNEQFF
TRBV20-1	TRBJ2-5	CSARGGSADSETQYF
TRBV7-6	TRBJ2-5	CASRRSLQETQYF
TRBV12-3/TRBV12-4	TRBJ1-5	CASSHRGIENQPQHF
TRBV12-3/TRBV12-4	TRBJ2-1	CASSPLGYEQFF
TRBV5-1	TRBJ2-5	CASGPDRGTQYF
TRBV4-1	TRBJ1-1	CASSQPRRNTEAFF
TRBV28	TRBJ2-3	CASATDYLDRGSTDTQYF
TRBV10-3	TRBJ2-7	CATWGGDSSEQYF
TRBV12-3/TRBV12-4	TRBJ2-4	CASMRGANIQYF